This TCR beta chain emerged from a study of somatic mutations in cytotoxic T cells in rheumatoid arthritis. Overall study findings and caveats: It was found that CD8+ T-cell clonality in rheumatoid arthritis patients did not differ significantly from that in age-matched healthy controls. A largest CD8+ clone above 20% of CD8+ cells occurred in about an eighth of the roughly 65 patients. A finding that went unadjusted for multiple comparisons was the slight underrepresentation of TRBV07 in rheumatoid arthritis patients.

Positive selection with magnetic beads achieved the isolation of CD4+ and CD8+ cells, followed by a flow cytometry check of purity. This CDR3 has 18 amino acids. With 3 bases clipped from V and 2 bases from J, the junction kept 13 bases outside the gene matches. Germline CDR1 and CDR2: LNHDA and SQIVND (reference sequence). TCRdb keeps only in-frame clones here, not all; method: immunoSEQ multiplex PCR. The sample contains roughly 25,000 clones, 70% to 85% of which appear only once. A remark on this clone: The antigen is undetermined.

Input material: CD8+ T cells sorted from blood. This TCR was sampled from a woman aged 18-29 years in good health. V is TRBV19 and J is TRBJ2-1; 7 bases match TRBD2. As DNA, the CDR3 is TGTGCCAGTAGTATTCGTCTCGTTGTCGGACTAGCCTACAATGAGCAGTTCTTC. Residues: CASSIRLVVGLAYNEQFF.